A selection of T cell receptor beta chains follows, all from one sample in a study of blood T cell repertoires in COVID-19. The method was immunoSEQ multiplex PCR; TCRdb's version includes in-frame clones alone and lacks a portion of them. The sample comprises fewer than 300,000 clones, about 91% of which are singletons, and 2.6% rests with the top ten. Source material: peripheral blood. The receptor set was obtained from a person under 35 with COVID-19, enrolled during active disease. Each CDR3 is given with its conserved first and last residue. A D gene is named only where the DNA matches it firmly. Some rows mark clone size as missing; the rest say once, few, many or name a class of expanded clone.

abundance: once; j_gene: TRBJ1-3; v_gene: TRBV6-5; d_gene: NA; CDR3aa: CASSPFRGSGNTIYF; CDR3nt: TGTGCCAGCAGCCCGTTTCGGGGCTCTGGAAACACCATATATTTT
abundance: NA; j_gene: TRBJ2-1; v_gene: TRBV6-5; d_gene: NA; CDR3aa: CASRGSSYNEQFF; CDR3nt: TGTGCCAGCAGGGGGAGCTCCTACAATGAGCAGTTCTTC
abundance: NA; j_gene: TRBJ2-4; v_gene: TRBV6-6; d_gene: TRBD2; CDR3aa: CASSYVSGGKNIQYF; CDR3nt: TGTGCCAGCAGTTACGTGAGCGGGGGCAAAAACATTCAGTACTTC
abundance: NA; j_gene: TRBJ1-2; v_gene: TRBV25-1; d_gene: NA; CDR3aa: CASSESSGIPAEGYTF; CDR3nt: TGTGCCAGCAGTGAATCATCCGGTATCCCGGCGGAAGGCTACACCTTC
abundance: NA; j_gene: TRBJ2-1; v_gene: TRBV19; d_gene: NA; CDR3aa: CASQYGSRNEQFF; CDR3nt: TGTGCCAGTCAGTACGGGAGTAGGAATGAGCAGTTCTTC
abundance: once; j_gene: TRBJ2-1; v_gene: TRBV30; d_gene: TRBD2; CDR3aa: CALPTSGSADEQFF; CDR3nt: TGTGCCCTCCCGACTAGCGGGAGTGCGGATGAGCAGTTCTTC
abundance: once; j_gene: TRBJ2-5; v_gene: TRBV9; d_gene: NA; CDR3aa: CASSQGQSQETQYF; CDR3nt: TGTGCCAGCAGCCAAGGACAGTCCCAAGAGACCCAGTACTTC
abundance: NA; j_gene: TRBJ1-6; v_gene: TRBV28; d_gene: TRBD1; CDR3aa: CASSFVGQPYNSPLHF; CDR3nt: TGTGCCAGCAGTTTTGTGGGACAGCCCTATAATTCACCCCTCCACTTT
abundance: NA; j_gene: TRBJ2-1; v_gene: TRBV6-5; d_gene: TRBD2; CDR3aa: CAGNSGTSSYNEQFF; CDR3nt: TGTGCCGGCAACTCCGGGACTAGCTCCTACAATGAGCAGTTCTTC
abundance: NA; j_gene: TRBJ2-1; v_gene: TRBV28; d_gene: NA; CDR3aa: CASSGAILGNEQFF; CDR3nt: TGTGCCAGCAGTGGGGCTATCTTGGGGAATGAGCAGTTCTTC
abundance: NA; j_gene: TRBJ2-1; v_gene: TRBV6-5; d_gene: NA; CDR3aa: CASRAGGLEQFF; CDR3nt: TGTGCCAGCAGAGCCGGGGGACTGGAGCAGTTCTTC
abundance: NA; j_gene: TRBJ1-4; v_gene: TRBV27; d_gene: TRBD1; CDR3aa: CASQITGGRKLFF; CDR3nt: TGTGCCAGTCAGATCACAGGGGGTCGAAAACTGTTTTTT
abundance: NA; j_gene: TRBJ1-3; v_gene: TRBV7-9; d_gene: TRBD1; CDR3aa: CASSTVPAGTGAANTIYF; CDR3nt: TGTGCCAGCAGCACGGTTCCAGCCGGGACAGGGGCCGCAAACACCATATATTTT
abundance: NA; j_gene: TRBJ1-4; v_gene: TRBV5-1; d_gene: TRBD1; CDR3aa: CASSLTGTVSLGGSNEKLFF; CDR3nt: TGCGCCAGCAGCTTGACCGGGACAGTCTCTCTTGGGGGATCTAATGAAAAACTGTTTTTT
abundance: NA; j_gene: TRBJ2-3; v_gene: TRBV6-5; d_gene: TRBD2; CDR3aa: CASSGTSGSIDTQYF; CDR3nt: TGTGCCAGCAGCGGGACTAGCGGGAGTATAGATACGCAGTATTTT
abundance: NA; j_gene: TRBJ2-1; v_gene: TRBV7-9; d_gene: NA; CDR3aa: CASSPPRYNEQFF; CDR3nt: TGTGCCAGCAGCCCCCCTCGCTACAATGAGCAGTTCTTC
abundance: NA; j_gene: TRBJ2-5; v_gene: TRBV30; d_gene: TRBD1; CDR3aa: CAWSVTGGVEETQYF; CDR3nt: TGTGCCTGGAGTGTGACAGGGGGCGTAGAGGAGACCCAGTACTTC
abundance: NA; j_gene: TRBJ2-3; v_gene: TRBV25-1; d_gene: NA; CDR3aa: CASSEVAADTQYF; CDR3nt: TGTGCCAGCAGTGAAGTAGCGGCAGATACGCAGTATTTT
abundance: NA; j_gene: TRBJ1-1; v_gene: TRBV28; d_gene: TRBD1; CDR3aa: CASSSPGQGKAFF; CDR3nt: TGTGCCAGCAGTTCACCGGGACAGGGTAAAGCTTTCTTT
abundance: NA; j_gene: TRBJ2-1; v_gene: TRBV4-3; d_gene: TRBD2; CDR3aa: CASSRDASGRPPYNEQFF; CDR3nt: TGCGCCAGCTCGCGGGATGCTAGCGGGAGGCCCCCTTACAATGAGCAGTTCTTC